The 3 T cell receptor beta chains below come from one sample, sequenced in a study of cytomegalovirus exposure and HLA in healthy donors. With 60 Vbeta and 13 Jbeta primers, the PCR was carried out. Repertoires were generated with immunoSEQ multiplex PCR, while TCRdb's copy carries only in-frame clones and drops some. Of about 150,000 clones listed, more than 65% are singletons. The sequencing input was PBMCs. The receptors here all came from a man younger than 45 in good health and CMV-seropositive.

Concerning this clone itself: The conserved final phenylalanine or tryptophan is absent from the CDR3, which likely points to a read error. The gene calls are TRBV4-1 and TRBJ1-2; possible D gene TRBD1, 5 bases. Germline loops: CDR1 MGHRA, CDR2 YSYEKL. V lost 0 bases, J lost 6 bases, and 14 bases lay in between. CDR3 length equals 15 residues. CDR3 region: CASSQETQGSHGYTL. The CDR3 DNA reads TGCGCCAGCAGCCAAGAAACCCAGGGTAGCCATGGCTACACCCTC.

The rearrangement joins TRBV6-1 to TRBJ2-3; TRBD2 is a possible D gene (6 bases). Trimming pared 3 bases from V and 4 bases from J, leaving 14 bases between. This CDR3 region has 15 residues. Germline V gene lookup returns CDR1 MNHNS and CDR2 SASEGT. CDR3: CASSESGGAPDTQYF. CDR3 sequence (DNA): TGTGCCAGCAGTGAGTCTGGCGGGGCCCCAGATACGCAGTATTTT.

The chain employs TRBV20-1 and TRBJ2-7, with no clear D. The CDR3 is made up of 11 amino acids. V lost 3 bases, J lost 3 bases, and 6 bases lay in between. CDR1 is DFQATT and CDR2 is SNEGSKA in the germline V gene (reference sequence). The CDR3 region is CSASPGYEQYF. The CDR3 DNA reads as TGCAGTGCTAGTCCGGGCTACGAGCAGTACTTC.